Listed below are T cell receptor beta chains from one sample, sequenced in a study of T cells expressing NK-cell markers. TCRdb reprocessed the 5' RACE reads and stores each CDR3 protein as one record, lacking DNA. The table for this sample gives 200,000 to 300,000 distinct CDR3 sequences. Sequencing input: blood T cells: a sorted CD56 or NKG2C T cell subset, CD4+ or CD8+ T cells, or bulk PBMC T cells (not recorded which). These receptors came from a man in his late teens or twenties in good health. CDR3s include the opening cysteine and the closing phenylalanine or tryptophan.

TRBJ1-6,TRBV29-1,CSVAWDYNSPLHF
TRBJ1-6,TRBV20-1,CSAGDNSPLHF
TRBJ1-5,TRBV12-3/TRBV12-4,CASSFGGADQPQHF
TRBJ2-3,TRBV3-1,CASSQVVGRRTDTQYF
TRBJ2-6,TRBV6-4,CASSESSGANVLTF
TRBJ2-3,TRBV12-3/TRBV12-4,CASSPNLRPAGGDTQYF
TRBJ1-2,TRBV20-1,CSARDLRGPRGYTF
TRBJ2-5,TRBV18,CASSPWDRAKETQYF
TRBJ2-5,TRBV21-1,CASSKVRRKETQYF
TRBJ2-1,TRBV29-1,CSVGVDRGRGNQFF
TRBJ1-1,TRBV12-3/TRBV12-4,CAIDSHSTEAFF
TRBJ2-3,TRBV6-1,CASSRTGGLDTQYF
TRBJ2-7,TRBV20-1,CSAGEKAGGYREQYF
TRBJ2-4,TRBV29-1,CSVGGLAVNIQYF
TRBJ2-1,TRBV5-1,CASSWTRGQEQFF
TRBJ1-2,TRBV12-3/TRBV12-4,CASSFSIVGGYTF
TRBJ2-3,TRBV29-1,CSVSGRLGPLQYF
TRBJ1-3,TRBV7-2,CASSSGQGSFHTIYF
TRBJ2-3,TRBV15,CATSKRGQGAGDTQYF
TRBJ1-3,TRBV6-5,CASSYSGPTTGGNTIYF
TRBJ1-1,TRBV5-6,CASSSTGTVNTEAFF
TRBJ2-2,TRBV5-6,CASSSRGGSTGELFF
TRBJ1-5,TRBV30,CAWSVLGRGLNQPQHF
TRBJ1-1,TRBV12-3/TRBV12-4,CASRSGTGSENTEAFF
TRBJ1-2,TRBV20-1,CSAPGQTTYGYTF
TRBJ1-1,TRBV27,CASSFRFGTNTEAFF
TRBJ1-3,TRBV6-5,CASSAGDSGSGNTIYF
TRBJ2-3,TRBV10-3,CAISRLTDTQYF
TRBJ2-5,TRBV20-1,CSARDLSAGGETQYF
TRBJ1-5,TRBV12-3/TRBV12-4,CASKKRGYYSNQPQHF
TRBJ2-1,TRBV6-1,CASRPNFGGRGNEQFF
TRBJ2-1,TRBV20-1,CSASLAGGSYNEQFF
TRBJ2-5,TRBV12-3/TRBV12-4,CASRLRVEETQYF
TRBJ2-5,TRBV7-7,CASSLSGQRGGETQYF
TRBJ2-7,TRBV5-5,CASSSLPFNYEQYF
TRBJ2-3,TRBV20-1,CCAVIAGSTDTQYF
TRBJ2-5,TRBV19,CASSTQGNGRETQYF
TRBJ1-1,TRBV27,CASRPVGWDTEAFF
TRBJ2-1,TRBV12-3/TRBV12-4,CASFAGTASNEQFF
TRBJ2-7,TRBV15,CATSRRGPGSYEQYF
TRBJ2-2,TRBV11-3,CASSFRTGNTGELFF
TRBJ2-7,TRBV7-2,CASSSLAGTLLEQYF
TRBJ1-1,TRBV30,CAWSLGENTEAFF
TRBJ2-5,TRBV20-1,CSARDQTETQYF
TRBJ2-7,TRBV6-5,CASSSGLAGRRNEQYF
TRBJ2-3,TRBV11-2,CASSLVALAKDTQYF
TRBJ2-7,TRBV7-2,CASSLAQGTSGFTYEQYF
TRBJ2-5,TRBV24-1,CATSYGEGALQETQYF
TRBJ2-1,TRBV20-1,CSAPPGLGNNEQFF
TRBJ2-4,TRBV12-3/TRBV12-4,CASNFDSEGIQYF
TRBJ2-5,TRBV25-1,CASSRSPALVETQYF